A selection of T cell receptor beta chains follows, all from one sample in a study of PD-L1 blockade in urothelial cancer. This table comes from immunoSEQ multiplex PCR, and its TCRdb copy is limited to in-frame clones, with some not included. The repertoire holds just under 40,000 clones, about 89% seen once, with around 10% in the top ten. Sequences were derived from PBMCs, sampled around atezolizumab (anti-PD-L1) treatment. The receptors shown here come from a woman aged 60-75 years with urothelial cancer. Each CDR3 is given with its conserved first and last residue. Fields, in order: V gene, clone size, D gene, J gene, CDR3 protein, CDR3 DNA. The D gene is left open where the match is weak. A row's size may be missing; if present it is once, few, many or a size class.

v_call: TRBV28
clone_size: -
d_call: -
j_call: TRBJ2-3
cdr3_aa: CASSLSGWGANTQYF
cdr3_nt: TGTGCCAGCAGCCTTAGCGGGTGGGGGGCGAATACGCAGTATTTT

v_call: TRBV27
clone_size: -
d_call: -
j_call: TRBJ2-1
cdr3_aa: CASSLPSGQRSSYNEQFF
cdr3_nt: TGTGCCAGCAGTTTGCCGTCAGGACAGAGGAGCTCCTACAATGAGCAGTTCTTC

v_call: TRBV4-3
clone_size: few
d_call: TRBD1
j_call: TRBJ1-2
cdr3_aa: CASSLMTGGGYGYTF
cdr3_nt: TGCGCCAGCAGCCTTATGACAGGGGGTGGCTATGGCTACACCTTC

v_call: TRBV7-2
clone_size: -
d_call: -
j_call: TRBJ1-5
cdr3_aa: CASSLVHNSNQPQHF
cdr3_nt: TGTGCCAGCAGCTTAGTACACAATAGCAATCAGCCCCAGCATTTT

v_call: TRBV5-1
clone_size: once
d_call: -
j_call: TRBJ1-1
cdr3_aa: CASGPEVRVNTEAFF
cdr3_nt: TGCGCCAGCGGTCCAGAAGTTCGGGTGAACACTGAAGCTTTCTTT

v_call: TRBV29-1
clone_size: -
d_call: -
j_call: TRBJ2-1
cdr3_aa: CSVEGLAVSQFF
cdr3_nt: TGCAGCGTTGAAGGATTAGCGGTTTCGCAGTTCTTC

v_call: TRBV5-1
clone_size: -
d_call: -
j_call: TRBJ2-1
cdr3_aa: CASSLVGVGYNEQFF
cdr3_nt: TGCGCCAGCAGCTTGGTCGGGGTGGGATACAATGAGCAGTTCTTC

v_call: TRBV6-5
clone_size: -
d_call: TRBD1
j_call: TRBJ2-2
cdr3_aa: CASRTGVGTGELFF
cdr3_nt: TGTGCCAGCAGGACAGGGGTCGGCACCGGGGAGCTGTTTTTT

v_call: TRBV5-6
clone_size: -
d_call: -
j_call: TRBJ2-7
cdr3_aa: CASSLPVALPADEQYF
cdr3_nt: TGTGCCAGCAGCTTACCCGTGGCGCTACCTGCGGACGAGCAGTACTTC

v_call: TRBV28
clone_size: -
d_call: -
j_call: TRBJ2-7
cdr3_aa: CASIPGIHSYEQYF
cdr3_nt: TGTGCCAGCATACCAGGGATTCACTCCTACGAGCAGTACTTC

v_call: TRBV7-7
clone_size: -
d_call: TRBD2
j_call: TRBJ2-1
cdr3_aa: CASSSSGPNNEQFF
cdr3_nt: TGTGCCAGCAGCTCTAGCGGTCCCAACAATGAGCAGTTCTTC

v_call: TRBV29-1
clone_size: once
d_call: -
j_call: TRBJ2-2
cdr3_aa: CSVEDSGTGRGALFF
cdr3_nt: TGCAGCGTTGAAGATAGCGGGACAGGGAGAGGTGCGCTGTTTTTT

v_call: TRBV13
clone_size: once
d_call: TRBD2
j_call: TRBJ2-1
cdr3_aa: CAGREYNEQFF
cdr3_nt: TGTGCCGGGCGGGAGTACAATGAGCAGTTCTTC

v_call: TRBV30
clone_size: -
d_call: TRBD1
j_call: TRBJ2-7
cdr3_aa: CAWSFRKTGQVYEQYF
cdr3_nt: TGTGCCTGGAGTTTCCGTAAGACAGGGCAAGTGTACGAGCAGTACTTC

v_call: TRBV11-3
clone_size: -
d_call: -
j_call: TRBJ2-2
cdr3_aa: CASSLGQGGFEELFF
cdr3_nt: TGTGCCAGCAGCTTAGGACAGGGAGGATTCGAGGAGCTGTTTTTT

v_call: TRBV5-1
clone_size: few
d_call: TRBD1
j_call: TRBJ2-2
cdr3_aa: CASSWAPGGAGTGELFF
cdr3_nt: TGCGCCAGCAGCTGGGCACCAGGGGGCGCGGGAACCGGGGAGCTGTTTTTT

v_call: TRBV5-4
clone_size: -
d_call: -
j_call: TRBJ2-7
cdr3_aa: CASSLASSRHEQYF
cdr3_nt: TGTGCCAGCAGCTTGGCCTCTAGCCGGCACGAGCAGTACTTC

v_call: TRBV2
clone_size: -
d_call: -
j_call: TRBJ1-3
cdr3_aa: CASSDEKQPSSGNTIYF
cdr3_nt: TGTGCCAGCAGTGATGAAAAGCAGCCTAGCTCTGGAAACACCATATATTTT

v_call: TRBV28
clone_size: -
d_call: -
j_call: TRBJ2-4
cdr3_aa: CASSLGGGGGNIQYF
cdr3_nt: TGTGCCAGCAGTTTAGGTGGGGGAGGTGGAAACATTCAGTACTTC

v_call: TRBV5-6
clone_size: -
d_call: TRBD2
j_call: TRBJ2-7
cdr3_aa: CASSIGLAGAYEQYF
cdr3_nt: TGTGCCAGCAGCATCGGACTAGCGGGGGCCTACGAGCAGTACTTC

v_call: TRBV15
clone_size: -
d_call: TRBD1
j_call: TRBJ1-2
cdr3_aa: CATSGEDTTGVGYGYTF
cdr3_nt: TGTGCCACCAGCGGCGAGGATACGACAGGGGTCGGCTATGGCTACACCTTC

v_call: TRBV28
clone_size: -
d_call: -
j_call: TRBJ2-5
cdr3_aa: CASSFPTGGALEETQYF
cdr3_nt: TGTGCCAGCAGTTTCCCAACTGGGGGGGCGCTAGAAGAGACCCAGTACTTC

v_call: TRBV6-6
clone_size: -
d_call: TRBD1
j_call: TRBJ2-3
cdr3_aa: CASRLTGVGDTQYF
cdr3_nt: TGTGCCAGCAGATTGACAGGGGTAGGGGATACGCAGTATTTT

v_call: TRBV5-1
clone_size: once
d_call: -
j_call: TRBJ1-1
cdr3_aa: CASSFLGGSSEAFF
cdr3_nt: TGCGCCAGCAGCTTCTTGGGGGGGTCGTCTGAAGCTTTCTTT

v_call: TRBV7-9
clone_size: -
d_call: -
j_call: TRBJ2-1
cdr3_aa: CASSFISSSYNEQFF
cdr3_nt: TGTGCCAGCAGCTTCATCTCTAGCTCCTACAATGAGCAGTTCTTC

v_call: TRBV27
clone_size: -
d_call: TRBD2
j_call: TRBJ2-3
cdr3_aa: CASSLGLAGVGTDTQYF
cdr3_nt: TGTGCCAGCAGTTTGGGACTAGCGGGAGTAGGAACAGATACGCAGTATTTT

v_call: TRBV4-2
clone_size: -
d_call: -
j_call: TRBJ2-7
cdr3_aa: CASSQDEGVKDEQYF
cdr3_nt: TGTGCCAGCAGCCAAGATGAGGGAGTCAAGGACGAGCAGTACTTC

v_call: TRBV5-8
clone_size: -
d_call: -
j_call: TRBJ1-5
cdr3_aa: CASSLRGNQPQHF
cdr3_nt: TGTGCCAGCAGCCTCAGGGGTAACCAGCCCCAGCATTTT

v_call: TRBV2
clone_size: once
d_call: TRBD1
j_call: TRBJ1-3
cdr3_aa: CASRFGTGGGNTIYF
cdr3_nt: TGTGCCAGCAGATTTGGGACAGGGGGCGGAAACACCATATATTTT

v_call: TRBV28
clone_size: -
d_call: -
j_call: TRBJ2-5
cdr3_aa: CASSPNQETQYF
cdr3_nt: TGTGCCAGCAGTCCAAACCAGGAGACCCAGTACTTC

v_call: TRBV19
clone_size: -
d_call: -
j_call: TRBJ2-7
cdr3_aa: CASSPMGLYEQYF
cdr3_nt: TGTGCCAGTAGCCCGATGGGGCTTTACGAGCAGTACTTC

v_call: TRBV25-1
clone_size: -
d_call: TRBD1
j_call: TRBJ2-1
cdr3_aa: CASSAPGQGYNEQFF
cdr3_nt: TGTGCCAGCAGTGCTCCGGGACAGGGGTACAATGAGCAGTTCTTC

v_call: TRBV28
clone_size: -
d_call: TRBD2
j_call: TRBJ2-5
cdr3_aa: CASSFTSAQETQYF
cdr3_nt: TGTGCCAGCAGCTTCACTAGCGCTCAAGAGACCCAGTACTTC

v_call: TRBV10-3
clone_size: -
d_call: -
j_call: TRBJ1-4
cdr3_aa: CAISESGPANEKLFF
cdr3_nt: TGTGCCATCAGTGAGTCGGGCCCGGCTAATGAAAAACTGTTTTTT

v_call: TRBV5-8
clone_size: -
d_call: TRBD2
j_call: TRBJ2-1
cdr3_aa: CASSLASGNEQFF
cdr3_nt: TGTGCCAGCAGCTTGGCTAGCGGCAATGAGCAGTTCTTC

v_call: TRBV4-2
clone_size: -
d_call: -
j_call: TRBJ1-5
cdr3_aa: CASSFGQPQHF
cdr3_nt: TGTGCCAGCAGCTTCGGGCAGCCCCAGCATTTT

v_call: TRBV28
clone_size: once
d_call: TRBD2
j_call: TRBJ2-7
cdr3_aa: CASSLYSGLYDEQYF
cdr3_nt: TGTGCCAGCAGCCTTTACTCGGGACTATACGACGAGCAGTACTTC

v_call: TRBV4-1
clone_size: few
d_call: -
j_call: TRBJ1-1
cdr3_aa: CASSQYQDTEAFF
cdr3_nt: TGCGCCAGCAGCCAATATCAGGACACTGAAGCTTTCTTT

v_call: TRBV11-2
clone_size: few
d_call: TRBD1
j_call: TRBJ1-1
cdr3_aa: CASSLGTGWAFF
cdr3_nt: TGTGCCAGCAGCTTGGGGACAGGTTGGGCTTTCTTT

v_call: TRBV7-2
clone_size: -
d_call: TRBD2
j_call: TRBJ2-1
cdr3_aa: CASSLQGLASYNEQFF
cdr3_nt: TGTGCCAGCAGCTTACAGGGACTAGCGTCCTACAATGAGCAGTTCTTC

v_call: TRBV2
clone_size: -
d_call: TRBD1
j_call: TRBJ1-2
cdr3_aa: CASSPPIGQGASYGYTF
cdr3_nt: TGTGCCAGCAGTCCACCCATTGGACAGGGGGCCAGCTATGGCTACACCTTC

v_call: TRBV21-1
clone_size: -
d_call: -
j_call: TRBJ1-5
cdr3_aa: CASSKVGPYSNQPQHF
cdr3_nt: TGTGCCAGCAGCAAAGTTGGGCCTTATAGCAATCAGCCCCAGCATTTT

v_call: TRBV10-2
clone_size: -
d_call: TRBD1
j_call: TRBJ2-2
cdr3_aa: CASSDRGRNGELFF
cdr3_nt: TGCGCCAGCAGTGACAGGGGGCGTAACGGGGAGCTGTTTTTT

v_call: TRBV28
clone_size: -
d_call: TRBD2
j_call: TRBJ2-1
cdr3_aa: CASSLPGGQHNEQFF
cdr3_nt: TGTGCCAGCAGTTTACCGGGGGGGCAACACAATGAGCAGTTCTTC

v_call: TRBV18
clone_size: -
d_call: -
j_call: TRBJ2-3
cdr3_aa: CASSPRGTTDTQYF
cdr3_nt: TGTGCCAGCTCACCACGCGGCACCACAGATACGCAGTATTTT

v_call: TRBV27
clone_size: -
d_call: -
j_call: TRBJ2-3
cdr3_aa: CASSLVGRDTQYF
cdr3_nt: TGTGCCAGCAGTTTAGTTGGGAGGGATACGCAGTATTTT